The subject of this entry is one T cell receptor (beta chain). Its antigen is unknown. TCRdb redid the calling of the RT-PCR reads with MiXCR, one entry per CDR3 protein. The sample yields around 520,000 distinct CDR3 sequences, 25% seen once. The data derive from a study of response to subunit inactivated influenza vaccine. Study-level results: It was suggested by the authors that few new T cells are recruited by each seasonal influenza vaccination.

V lost 3 bases and J lost 4, with 9 bases in between. Germline lookup yields CDR1 SGHDN and CDR2 FVKESK. This CDR3 has 14 amino acids. The TCR originated in a man between 45 and 60 years old who received an inactivated influenza vaccine. The source material was CD4+ T cells sorted from PBMCs, sampled around 5 days after vaccination. The chain uses TRBV14 and TRBJ2-2; tentative D call: TRBD1 (5 bases). The DNA for the CDR3 is TGTGCCAGCAGCCATAAGGGGTTCACCGGGGAGCTGTTTTTT. This encodes CASSHKGFTGELFF.